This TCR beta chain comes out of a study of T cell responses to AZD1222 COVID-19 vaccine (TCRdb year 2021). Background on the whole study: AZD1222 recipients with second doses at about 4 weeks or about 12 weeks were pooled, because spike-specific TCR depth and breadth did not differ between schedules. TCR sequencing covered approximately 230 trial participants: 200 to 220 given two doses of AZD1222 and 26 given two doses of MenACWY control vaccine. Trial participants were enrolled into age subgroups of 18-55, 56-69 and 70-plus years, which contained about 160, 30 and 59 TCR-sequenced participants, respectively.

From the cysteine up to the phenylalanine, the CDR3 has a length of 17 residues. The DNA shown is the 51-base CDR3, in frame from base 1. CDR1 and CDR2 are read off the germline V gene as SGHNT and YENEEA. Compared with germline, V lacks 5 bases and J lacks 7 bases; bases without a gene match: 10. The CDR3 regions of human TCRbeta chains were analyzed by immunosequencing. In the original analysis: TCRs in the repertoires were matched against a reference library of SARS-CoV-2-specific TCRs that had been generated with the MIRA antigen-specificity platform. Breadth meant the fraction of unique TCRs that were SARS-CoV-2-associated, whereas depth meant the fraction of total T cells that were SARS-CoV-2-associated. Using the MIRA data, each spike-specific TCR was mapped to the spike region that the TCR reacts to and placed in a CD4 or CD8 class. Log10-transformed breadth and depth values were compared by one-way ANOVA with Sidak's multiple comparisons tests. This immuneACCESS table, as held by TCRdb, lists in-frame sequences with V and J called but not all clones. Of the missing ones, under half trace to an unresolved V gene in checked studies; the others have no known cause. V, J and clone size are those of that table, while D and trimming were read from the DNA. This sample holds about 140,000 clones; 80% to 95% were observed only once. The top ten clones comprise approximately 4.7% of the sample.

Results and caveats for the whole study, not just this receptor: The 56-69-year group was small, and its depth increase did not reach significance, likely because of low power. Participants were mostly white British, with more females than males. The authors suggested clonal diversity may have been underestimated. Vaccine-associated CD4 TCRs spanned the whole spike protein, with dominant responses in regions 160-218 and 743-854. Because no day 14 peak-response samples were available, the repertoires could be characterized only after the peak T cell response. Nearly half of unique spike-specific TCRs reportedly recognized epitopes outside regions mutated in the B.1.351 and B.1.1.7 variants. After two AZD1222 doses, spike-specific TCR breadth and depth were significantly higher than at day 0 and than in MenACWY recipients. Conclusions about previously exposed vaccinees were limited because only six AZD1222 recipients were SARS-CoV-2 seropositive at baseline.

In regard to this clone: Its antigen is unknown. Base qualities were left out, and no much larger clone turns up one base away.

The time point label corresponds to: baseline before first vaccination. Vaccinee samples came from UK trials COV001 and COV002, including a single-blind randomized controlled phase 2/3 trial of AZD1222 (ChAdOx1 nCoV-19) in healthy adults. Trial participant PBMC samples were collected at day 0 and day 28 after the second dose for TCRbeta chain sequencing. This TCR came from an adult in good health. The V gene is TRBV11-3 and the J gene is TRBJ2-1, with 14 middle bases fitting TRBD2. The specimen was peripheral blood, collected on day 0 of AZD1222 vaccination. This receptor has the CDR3 CASSPGLAGVYGNEQFF. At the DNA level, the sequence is TGTGCCAGCAGCCCGGGACTAGCGGGAGTATACGGGAATGAGCAGTTCTTC.